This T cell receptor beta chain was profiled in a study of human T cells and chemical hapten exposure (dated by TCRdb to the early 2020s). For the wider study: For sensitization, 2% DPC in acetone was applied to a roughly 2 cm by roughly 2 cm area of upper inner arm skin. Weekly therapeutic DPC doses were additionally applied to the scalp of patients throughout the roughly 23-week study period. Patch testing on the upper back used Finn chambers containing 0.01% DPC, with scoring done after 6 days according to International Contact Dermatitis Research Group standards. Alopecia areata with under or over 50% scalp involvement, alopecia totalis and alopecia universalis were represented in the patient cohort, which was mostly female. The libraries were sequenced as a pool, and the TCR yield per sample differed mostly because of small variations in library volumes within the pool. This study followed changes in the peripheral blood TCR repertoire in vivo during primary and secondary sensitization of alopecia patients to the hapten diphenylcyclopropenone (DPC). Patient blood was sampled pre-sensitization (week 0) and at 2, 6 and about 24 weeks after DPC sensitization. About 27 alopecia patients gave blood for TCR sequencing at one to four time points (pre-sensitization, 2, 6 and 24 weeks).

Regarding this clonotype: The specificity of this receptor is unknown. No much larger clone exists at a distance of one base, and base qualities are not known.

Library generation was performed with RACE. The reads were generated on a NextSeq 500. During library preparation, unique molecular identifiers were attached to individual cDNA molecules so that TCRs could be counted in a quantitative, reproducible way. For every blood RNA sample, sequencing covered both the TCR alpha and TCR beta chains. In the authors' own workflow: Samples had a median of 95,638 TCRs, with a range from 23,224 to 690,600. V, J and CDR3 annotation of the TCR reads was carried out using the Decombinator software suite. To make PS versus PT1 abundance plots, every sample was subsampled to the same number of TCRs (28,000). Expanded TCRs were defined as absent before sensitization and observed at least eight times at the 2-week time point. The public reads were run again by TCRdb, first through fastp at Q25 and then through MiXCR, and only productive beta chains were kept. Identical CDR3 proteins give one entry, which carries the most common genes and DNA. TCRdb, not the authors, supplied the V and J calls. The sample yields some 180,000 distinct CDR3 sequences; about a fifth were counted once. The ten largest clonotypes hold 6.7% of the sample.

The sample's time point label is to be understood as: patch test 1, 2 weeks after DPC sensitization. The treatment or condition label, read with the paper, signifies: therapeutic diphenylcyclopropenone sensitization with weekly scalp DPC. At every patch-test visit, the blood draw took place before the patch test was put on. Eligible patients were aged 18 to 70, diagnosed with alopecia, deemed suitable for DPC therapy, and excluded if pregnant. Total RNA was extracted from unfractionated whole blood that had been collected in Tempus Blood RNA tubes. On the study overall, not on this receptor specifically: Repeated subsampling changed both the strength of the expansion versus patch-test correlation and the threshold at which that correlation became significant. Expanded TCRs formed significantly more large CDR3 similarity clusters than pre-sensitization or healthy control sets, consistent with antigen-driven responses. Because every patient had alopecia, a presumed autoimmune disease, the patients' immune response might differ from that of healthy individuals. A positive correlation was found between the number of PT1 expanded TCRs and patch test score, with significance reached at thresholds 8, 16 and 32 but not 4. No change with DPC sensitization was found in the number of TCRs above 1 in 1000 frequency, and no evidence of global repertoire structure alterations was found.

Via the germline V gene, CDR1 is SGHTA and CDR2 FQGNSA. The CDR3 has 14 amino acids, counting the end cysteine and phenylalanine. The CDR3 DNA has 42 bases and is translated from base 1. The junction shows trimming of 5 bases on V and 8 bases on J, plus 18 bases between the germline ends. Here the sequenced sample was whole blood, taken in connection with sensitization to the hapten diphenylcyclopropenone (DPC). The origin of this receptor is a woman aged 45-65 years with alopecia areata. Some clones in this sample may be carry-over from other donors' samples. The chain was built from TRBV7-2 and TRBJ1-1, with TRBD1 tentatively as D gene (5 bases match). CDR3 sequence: CASSPPGGPREAFF. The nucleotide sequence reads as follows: TGTGCCAGCAGCCCCCCCGGGGGACCAAGGGAAGCTTTCTTT.